The TCR beta chain under discussion was sequenced for a study of molecular identifiers for immune sequencing clone quantification. Study summary: In replicates, RNA from roughly 18,000 or 92,000 naive CD8 cells was split five ways, four sequenced.

Previously described methods and listed TCR primers were employed for the bulk TCR libraries. One entry per CDR3 protein, called by TCRdb with MiXCR from the PCR reads. This table has 300,000 to 350,000 distinct CDR3 sequences, over 20% appearing once. The germline gives CDR1 SGHTA, CDR2 FQGNSA. This CDR3 region has 16 residues. Trimming left V 2 bases short and J 0 bases short, with 12 bases between. This sequence originates from a human donor in good health. Some libraries in this study had Jurkat cell RNA spiked in. The J gene is TRBJ2-3, the V gene TRBV7-2; D not certain. The sample was naive CD8+ T cells from blood, with Jurkat cell RNA spiked in. The subset: FACS-sorted CD8+CD4-CCR7+CD45RA+ naive T cells. The CDR3 nucleotides read TGTGCCAGCAGCTTAACGGAAACGAGAAGCACAGATACGCAGTATTTT. Its protein product is CASSLTETRSTDTQYF.